The source of this T cell receptor beta chain is a study of vaccination effects on CD4 cells after COVID-19. Overall study findings and caveats: Vaccine- and infection-induced clones showed marked clonal contraction late following vaccination. After vaccination of healthy people, only 1 of 255 vaccine-induced clones cross-reacted with common cold coronaviruses.

Antigen-specific CD4+ T cell clonotypes were called by their expansion after viral peptide-pool culture in ViraFEST. Following an approximately 9-day culture, CD4+ T cells were purified. The vaccine recipients had no prior SARS-CoV-2 infection, with negative nucleocapsid antibodies. Culturing of under 2.5 million PBMC per well took place with roughly 9.4 IU/ml IL-2 and approximately 9.1 ug/ml peptides. To note about this clone: What it recognizes is unknown.

The CDR3 runs to 14 residues. Per the germline V gene, CDR1 is SGHRS and CDR2 is YFSETQ. The germline V and J ends were trimmed by 3 bases and 2 bases, with 12 bases remaining between them. This table comes from immunoSEQ multiplex PCR, and its TCRdb copy is limited to in-frame clones, with some not included. The sample has some 22,000 clones, roughly 73% seen once. The source was CD4+ T cells from PBMCs cultured with SARS-CoV-2 spike peptides, collected before COVID-19 vaccination. The chain is built from TRBV5-1 and TRBJ2-7; D is perhaps TRBD1 (6 bases). The sequence was obtained from a human donor who received a COVID-19 vaccine. The CDR3 is CASSSTGIPYEQYF. In DNA, the CDR3 is TGCGCCAGCAGCTCAACAGGGATCCCCTACGAGCAGTACTTC.